This TCR beta chain was identified in a study of T-cell reconstitution after alpha-beta-depleted transplantation in children. The sample holds a few counts of this clonotype. Unique molecular identifiers were incorporated when the TCRbeta library was constructed. TCRdb redid the calling of the PCR reads with MiXCR, one entry per CDR3 protein. Counted here are about 190,000 distinct CDR3 sequences, roughly 7.5% occurring once; the ten biggest clones make up 3% to 3.5%. The CDR3 sequence is 13 residues long. The V gene's germline CDR1 is MNHEY and CDR2 SVGEGT. Trimming stripped 2 bases from V and 7 bases from J, with 12 bases between.

This receptor was obtained from a human donor who donated a stem cell graft to a child with Wiskott-Aldrich syndrome. The material sequenced was PBMCs from the stem cell graft donor, taken from the stem cell graft. This chain uses TRBV6-2 or TRBV6-3 with TRBJ2-7; D gene uncertain. DNA of the CDR3: TGTGCCAGCAGTTACATAGGTTCCGGGGAGCAGTACTTC. Encoded protein: CASSYIGSGEQYF.